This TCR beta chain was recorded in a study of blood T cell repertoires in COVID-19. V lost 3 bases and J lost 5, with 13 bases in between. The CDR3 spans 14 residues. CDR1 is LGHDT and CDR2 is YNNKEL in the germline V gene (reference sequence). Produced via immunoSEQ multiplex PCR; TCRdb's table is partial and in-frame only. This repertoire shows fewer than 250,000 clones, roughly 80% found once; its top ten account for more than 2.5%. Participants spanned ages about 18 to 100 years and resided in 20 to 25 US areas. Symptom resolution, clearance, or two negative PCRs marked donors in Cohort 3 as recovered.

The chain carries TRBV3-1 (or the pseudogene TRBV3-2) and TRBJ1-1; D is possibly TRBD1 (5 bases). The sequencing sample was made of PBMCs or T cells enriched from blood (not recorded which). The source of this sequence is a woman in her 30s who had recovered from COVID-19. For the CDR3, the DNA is TGTGCCAGCAGCCAGGGAGGGGCCGGGACTGAAGCTTTCTTT. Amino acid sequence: CASSQGGAGTEAFF.